This T cell receptor beta chain was identified during a study of blood T cell repertoires in COVID-19. Study in general: T cells, B-cell-depleted T cells, or PBMCs supplied cDNA or gDNA.

Method: immunoSEQ multiplex PCR; TCRdb's copy keeps in-frame clones and lacks some. The sample lists about 29,000 clones, 80% to 90% occurring once. There are 15 residues in the CDR3. Germline-derived CDR1 and CDR2 are MNHNS and SASEGT. After removal of 1 base from V and 7 bases from J, the junction contained 4 bases not matched to a gene. The clonotype comes from a human donor in a cohort sampled during active COVID-19. The sequenced material came from peripheral blood. The chain joins TRBV6-1 to TRBJ1-6; TRBD1 matches 7 bases. CDR3 sequence (DNA): TGTGCCAGCAGTGAAGTGGACAGGAGAAATTCACCCCTCCACTTT. Translating it yields CASSEVDRRNSPLHF.